Listed below are T cell receptor beta chains from one sample, sequenced in a study of cytomegalovirus exposure and HLA in healthy donors. Sequencing used immunoSEQ multiplex PCR; TCRdb keeps in-frame clones, though not all of them. Among more than 85,000 clones, around 57% were seen once, and the ten largest hold around 5%. The sample was PBMCs. The receptors were sampled from a human donor in good health. The CDR3 runs from the conserved cysteine through the conserved F or W. Fields, in order: CDR3 DNA, CDR3 protein, D gene, clone size, V gene, J gene. The D gene is left open where the match is weak. Clone size is stated in some rows and not others, as once, few, many or a class when expanded.

TGTGCCAGTAGCCTACTAGCGGGAGGGCCCAATGAGCAGTTCTTC,CASSLLAGGPNEQFF,TRBD2,-,TRBV19,TRBJ2-1
TGTGCCAGCAGTTTCGTTTCGCGGGAGACTGACGAGCAGTACTTC,CASSFVSRETDEQYF,TRBD2,-,TRBV28,TRBJ2-7
TGTGCCAGACAGGGGGGCCGGAACACTGAAGCTTTCTTT,CARQGGRNTEAFF,TRBD1,-,TRBV2,TRBJ1-1
TGTGCTAGCAGCTTAGTTTATAGCGGGGGATCCAATGAGCAGTTCTTC,CASSLVYSGGSNEQFF,TRBD2,-,TRBV7-7,TRBJ2-1
TGTGCCAGCAGCCCCGAGGCAAGGCGAGGCACTGAAGCTTTCTTT,CASSPEARRGTEAFF,-,-,TRBV13,TRBJ1-1
TGCGCCAGCAGCTTGGGGTCAGCGGACACTGAAGCTTTCTTT,CASSLGSADTEAFF,-,few,TRBV5-1,TRBJ1-1
TGTGCCAGCAGTACCACAGGGTCTGGAAACACCATATATTTT,CASSTTGSGNTIYF,-,few,TRBV6-5,TRBJ1-3
TGTGCCAGCAGCCCCCGACAGAATATAATCCCCTACGAGCAGTACTTC,CASSPRQNIIPYEQYF,-,-,TRBV9,TRBJ2-7
TGTGCCAGTAGTACCTACGGGACTAGCGGAAACAATGAGCAGTTCTTC,CASSTYGTSGNNEQFF,TRBD2,-,TRBV19,TRBJ2-1
TGTGCCAGCACCGTTGGGACACGGGTCGGGAATGAGCAGTTCTTC,CASTVGTRVGNEQFF,-,-,TRBV2,TRBJ2-1
TGTGCCTGGAGTGCCGACAGTGCCCGGTCCCAGCATTTT,CAWSADSARSQHF,-,-,TRBV30,TRBJ1-5
TGTGCCAGCACCCTGGGACTAGCGGGGGACACAGATACGCAGTATTTT,CASTLGLAGDTDTQYF,TRBD2,-,TRBV5-6,TRBJ2-3
TGTGCCAGCAGTCCATCGGGCGCGGGGTTAATTGAAGCTTTCTTT,CASSPSGAGLIEAFF,-,-,TRBV28,TRBJ1-1
TGTGCCAGCAGTTTACGGGGACTAGCGAGGAACGGCTACGAGCAGTACTTC,CASSLRGLARNGYEQYF,TRBD2,-,TRBV28,TRBJ2-7
TGCAGCGTTGACGCTTTAGGGGACTACACCTTC,CSVDALGDYTF,-,-,TRBV29-1,TRBJ1-2
TGTGCCAGCAGGACCCTGACTATCCAAGCCACCGGGGAGCTGTTTTTT,CASRTLTIQATGELFF,-,-,TRBV27,TRBJ2-2
TGTGCCAGCAGCTTAGATATCCAGCAGTACTTC,CASSLDIQQYF,-,-,TRBV7-2,TRBJ2-7
TGTGCCAGCAGCTTTAGCGGGGGATATGGCACCGGGGAGCTGTTTTTT,CASSFSGGYGTGELFF,TRBD2,-,TRBV11-2,TRBJ2-2
TGTGCCAGTAGAGCCGGGACAGGGGACGAGCAGTTCTTC,CASRAGTGDEQFF,TRBD1,-,TRBV19,TRBJ2-1
TGTGCCAGCAGTGACTGGGGAGTGGCCTACGAGCAGTACTTC,CASSDWGVAYEQYF,-,-,TRBV6-1,TRBJ2-7
TGCAGCGTTGCCCAGGCTCCGAACACCGGGGAGCTGTTTTTC,CSVAQAPNTGELFF,-,-,TRBV29-1,TRBJ2-2
TGCAGCGTTACAACAACGGGACTAGCCAAGCAGTTCTTC,CSVTTTGLAKQFF,TRBD2,-,TRBV29-1,TRBJ2-1
TGTGCCAGTAGCCCTACCCACAGTTTCAATCAGCCCCAGCATTTT,CASSPTHSFNQPQHF,-,-,TRBV19,TRBJ1-5
TGTGCCAGCAGTAGGACAGGGAACCCGCAGCCCCAGCATTTT,CASSRTGNPQPQHF,TRBD1,-,TRBV6-1,TRBJ1-5
TGTGCCAGCAGCAAAGCAAAAGGACTAGCGGGAGGCCCCTCCTACGAGCAGTACTTC,CASSKAKGLAGGPSYEQYF,-,few,TRBV21-1,TRBJ2-7
TGCGCCAGCAGATCTACGGCGGGATCTGGAAACACCATATATTTT,CASRSTAGSGNTIYF,-,-,TRBV5-1,TRBJ1-3
TGTGCCAGCAGTGAAGCGGAAGCATTAGGGGTTTATGGCTACACCTTC,CASSEAEALGVYGYTF,-,-,TRBV2,TRBJ1-2
TGTGCCAGCAGCGCCCCTAGAGGGCCCTACAATGAGCAGTTCTTC,CASSAPRGPYNEQFF,-,-,TRBV9,TRBJ2-1
TGTGCCAGCAGTCCTAGCGGGAGAGGGAACAATGAGCAGTTCTTC,CASSPSGRGNNEQFF,TRBD2,medium-sized,TRBV27,TRBJ2-1
TGTGCCAGCAGTTTATCCTACCCCTACGAGCAGTACTTC,CASSLSYPYEQYF,-,-,TRBV27,TRBJ2-7
TGTGCCAGCAGCTATTCCGGGACTAGCGTGAGCGCCTACAATGAGCAGTTCTTC,CASSYSGTSVSAYNEQFF,-,once,TRBV12-1,TRBJ2-1
TGTGCCAGCAGTTTACGGACTAGCGGGAGTAGGGAGCAGTTCTTC,CASSLRTSGSREQFF,TRBD2,few,TRBV5-8,TRBJ2-1
TGTGCCAGCAGTTTATCTTTTGGGGACTCTAGCTATGGCTACACCTTC,CASSLSFGDSSYGYTF,-,few,TRBV28,TRBJ1-2
TGTGCCACCAGCAGAGATTACGCAGGCACTGAAGCTTTCTTT,CATSRDYAGTEAFF,-,-,TRBV15,TRBJ1-1
TGTGCCAGCAGGGGACAGCGTCTGAACCTCTCTGGAAACACCATATATTTT,CASRGQRLNLSGNTIYF,TRBD1,-,TRBV28,TRBJ1-3
TGCAGCGTTGACTGGGGGGACTCCTACGAGCAGTACTTC,CSVDWGDSYEQYF,-,-,TRBV29-1,TRBJ2-7
TGTGCCAGCAGCTTAGGGACAGGATACGAGCAGTACTTC,CASSLGTGYEQYF,-,medium-sized,TRBV13,TRBJ2-7
TGTGCCAGCAGCTCCCCGAGCGGGGTGAATGAGCAGTTCTTC,CASSSPSGVNEQFF,TRBD2,-,TRBV7-9,TRBJ2-1
TGTGCCAGCAGCTTAGACAGGGGGCAGACCTATGGCTACACCTTC,CASSLDRGQTYGYTF,TRBD1,few,TRBV11-2,TRBJ1-2
TGTGCCAGCAGCGGACGAACCTTGGACAGGGATACCTACGAGCAGTACTTC,CASSGRTLDRDTYEQYF,TRBD1,-,TRBV9,TRBJ2-7